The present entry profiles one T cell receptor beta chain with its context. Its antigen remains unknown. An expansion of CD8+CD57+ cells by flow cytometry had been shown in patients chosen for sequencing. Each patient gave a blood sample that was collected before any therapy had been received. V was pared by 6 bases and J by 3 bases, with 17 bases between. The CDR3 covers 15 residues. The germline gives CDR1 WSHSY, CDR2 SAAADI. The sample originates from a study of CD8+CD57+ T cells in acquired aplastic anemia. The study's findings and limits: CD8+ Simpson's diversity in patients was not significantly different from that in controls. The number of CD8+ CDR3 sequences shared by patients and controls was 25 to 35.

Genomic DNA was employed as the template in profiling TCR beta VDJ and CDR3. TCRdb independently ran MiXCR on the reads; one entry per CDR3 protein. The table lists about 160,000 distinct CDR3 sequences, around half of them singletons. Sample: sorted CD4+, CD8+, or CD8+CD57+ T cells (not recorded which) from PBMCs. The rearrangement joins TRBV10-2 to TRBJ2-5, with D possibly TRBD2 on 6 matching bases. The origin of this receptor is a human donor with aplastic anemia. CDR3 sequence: CASRFLSGRKETQYF. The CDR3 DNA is TGCGCCAGCAGATTCTTAAGCGGGCGCAAAGAGACCCAGTACTTC.